The sequence of this T cell receptor beta chain was determined in a study of circulating tumor DNA in untreated peripheral T-cell lymphoma. Study findings and constraints: Tumor-specific clonotypes were found in 76% of patients.

Sequencing was performed with immunoSEQ multiplex PCR; in TCRdb, only in-frame clones are kept and a portion is missing. The sample comprises about 6,600 clones, approximately 80% of which are singletons, and under 30% rests with the top ten. Before treatment, baseline tumor tissue was collected for sequencing. This CDR3 region has 16 residues. V lost 0 bases to trimming and J lost 2 bases; unmatched junction nucleotides: 4. For this clone: The target antigen is unknown.

The material sequenced was tumor tissue. The receptor was derived from a human donor with peripheral T-cell lymphoma. The chain combines TRBV6-7 with TRBJ1-3, with 7 bases that match TRBD1. TRBV6-7 is an ORF for which the function is uncertain. As DNA, the CDR3 is TGTGCCAGCAGTTACTCCGGGACAGTAACTGGAAACACCATATATTTT. Residues: CASSYSGTVTGNTIYF.